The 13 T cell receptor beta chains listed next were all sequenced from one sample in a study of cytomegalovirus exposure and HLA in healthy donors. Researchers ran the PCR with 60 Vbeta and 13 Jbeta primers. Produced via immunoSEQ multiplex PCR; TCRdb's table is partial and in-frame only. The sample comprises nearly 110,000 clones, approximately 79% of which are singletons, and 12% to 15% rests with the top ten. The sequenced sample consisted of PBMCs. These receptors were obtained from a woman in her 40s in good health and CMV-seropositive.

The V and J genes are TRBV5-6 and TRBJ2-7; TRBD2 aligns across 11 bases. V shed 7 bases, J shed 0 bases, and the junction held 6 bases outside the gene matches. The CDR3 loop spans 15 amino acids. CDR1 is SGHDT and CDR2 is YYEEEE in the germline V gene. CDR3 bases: TGTGCCAGCGGCGGGACTAGCGGAAACTCCTACGAGCAGTACTTC. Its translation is CASGGTSGNSYEQYF. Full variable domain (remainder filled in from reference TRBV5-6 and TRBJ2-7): DAGVTQSPTHLIKTRGQQVTLRCSPKSGHDTVSWYQQALGQGPQFIFQYYEEEERQRGNFPDRFSGHQFPNYSSELNVNALLLGDSALYLCASGGTSGNSYEQYFGPGTRLTVT.

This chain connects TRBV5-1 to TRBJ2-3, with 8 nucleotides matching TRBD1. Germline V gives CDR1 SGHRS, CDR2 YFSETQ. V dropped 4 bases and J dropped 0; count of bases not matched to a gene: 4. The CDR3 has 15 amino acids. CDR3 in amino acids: CASSNRGASTDTQYF. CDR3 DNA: TGCGCCAGCAGCAACAGGGGGGCTAGCACAGATACGCAGTATTTT.

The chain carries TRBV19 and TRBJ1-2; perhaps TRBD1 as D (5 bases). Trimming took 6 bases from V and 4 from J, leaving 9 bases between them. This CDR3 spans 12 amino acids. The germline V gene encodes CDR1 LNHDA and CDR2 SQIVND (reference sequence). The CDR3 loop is CASRTDTYGYTF. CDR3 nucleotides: TGTGCCAGTAGGACAGACACCTATGGCTACACCTTC.

CDR3 sequence reads: CASGEGADYGYTF. CDR3 DNA: TGTGCCAGCGGAGAGGGGGCTGACTATGGCTACACCTTC. This chain uses TRBV6-1 with TRBJ1-2; 7 bases map to TRBD1. The CDR3 consists of 13 residues. The junction had 6 bases not matched to a gene; V was cut back by 8 bases and J by 3 bases. The germline V gene has CDR1 MNHNS and CDR2 SASEGT.

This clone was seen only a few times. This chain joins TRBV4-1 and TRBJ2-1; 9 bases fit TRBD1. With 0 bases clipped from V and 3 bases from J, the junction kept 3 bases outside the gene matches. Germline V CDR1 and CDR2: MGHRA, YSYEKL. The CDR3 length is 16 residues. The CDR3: CASSQDGQGLYNEQFF. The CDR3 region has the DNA TGCGCCAGCAGCCAAGATGGACAGGGGCTCTACAATGAGCAGTTCTTC.

CDR3 bases: TGCGCCAGCAGCCAAGTGGGAGTAATCACTGAAGCTTTCTTT. Amino acids: CASSQVGVITEAFF. The chain joins TRBV4-3 to TRBJ1-1, with D hard to call. The CDR3 extends over 14 amino acids. The germline gives CDR1 LGHNA, CDR2 YSLEER. V lost 1 base, J lost 4 bases, and 10 bases lay in between.

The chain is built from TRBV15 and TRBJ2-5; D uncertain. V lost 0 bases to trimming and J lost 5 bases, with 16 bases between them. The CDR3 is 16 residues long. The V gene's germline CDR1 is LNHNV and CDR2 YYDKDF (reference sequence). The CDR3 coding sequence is TGTGCCACCAGCAGAGATTTTTACAGTCCTCGGGAGACCCAGTACTTC. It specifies CATSRDFYSPRETQYF. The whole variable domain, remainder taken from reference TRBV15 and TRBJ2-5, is DAMVIQNPRYQVTQFGKPVTLSCSQTLNHNVMYWYQQKSSQAPKLLFHYYDKDFNNEADTPDNFQSRRPNTSFCFLDIRSPGLGDTAMYLCATSRDFYSPRETQYFGPGTRLLVL.

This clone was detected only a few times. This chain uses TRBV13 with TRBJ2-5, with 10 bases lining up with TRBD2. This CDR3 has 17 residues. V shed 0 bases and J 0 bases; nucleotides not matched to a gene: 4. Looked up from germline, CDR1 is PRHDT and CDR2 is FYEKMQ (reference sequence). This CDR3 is CASSLGRLAGYQETQYF. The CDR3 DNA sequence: TGTGCCAGCAGCTTAGGCCGACTAGCGGGTTACCAAGAGACCCAGTACTTC.

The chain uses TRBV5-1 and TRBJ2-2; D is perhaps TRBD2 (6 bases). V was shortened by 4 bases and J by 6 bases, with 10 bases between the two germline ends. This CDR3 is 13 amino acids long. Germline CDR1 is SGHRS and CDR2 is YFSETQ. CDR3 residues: CASSTSGAGELFF. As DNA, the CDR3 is TGCGCCAGCAGCACCTCGGGGGCCGGGGAGCTGTTTTTT. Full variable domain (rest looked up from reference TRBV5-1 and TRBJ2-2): KAGVTQTPRYLIKTRGQQVTLSCSPISGHRSVSWYQQTPGQGLQFLFEYFSETQRNKGNFPGRFSGRQFSNSRSEMNVSTLELGDSALYLCASSTSGAGELFFGEGSRLTVL.

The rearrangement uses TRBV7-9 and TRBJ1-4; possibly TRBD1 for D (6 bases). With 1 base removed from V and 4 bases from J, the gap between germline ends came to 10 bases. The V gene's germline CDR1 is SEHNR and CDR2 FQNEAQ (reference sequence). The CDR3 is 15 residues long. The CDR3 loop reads CASSLVVDSNEKLFF. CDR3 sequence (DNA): TGTGCCAGCAGCTTAGTTGTGGACAGTAATGAAAAACTGTTTTTT. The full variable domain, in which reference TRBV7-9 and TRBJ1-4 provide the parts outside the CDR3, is DTGVSQNPRHKITKRGQNVTFRCDPISEHNRLYWYRQTLGQGPEFLTYFQNEAQLEKSRLLSDRFSAERPKGSFSTLEIQRTEQGDSAMYLCASSLVVDSNEKLFFGSGTQLSVL.

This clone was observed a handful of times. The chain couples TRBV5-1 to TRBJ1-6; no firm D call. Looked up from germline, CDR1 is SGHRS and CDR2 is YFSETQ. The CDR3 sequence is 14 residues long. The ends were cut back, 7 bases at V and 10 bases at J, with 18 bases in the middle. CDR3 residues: CASSPALAESPLHF. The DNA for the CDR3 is TGCGCCAGCTCTCCGGCCCTGGCGGAGTCACCCCTCCACTTT.

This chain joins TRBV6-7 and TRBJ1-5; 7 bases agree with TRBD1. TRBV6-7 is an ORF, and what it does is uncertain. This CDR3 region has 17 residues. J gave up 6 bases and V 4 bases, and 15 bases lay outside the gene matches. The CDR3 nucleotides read TGTGCCAGCAGTTTCTCCCCGGGGACAGTTGGGAGTCAGCCCCAGCATTTT. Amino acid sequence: CASSFSPGTVGSQPQHF.

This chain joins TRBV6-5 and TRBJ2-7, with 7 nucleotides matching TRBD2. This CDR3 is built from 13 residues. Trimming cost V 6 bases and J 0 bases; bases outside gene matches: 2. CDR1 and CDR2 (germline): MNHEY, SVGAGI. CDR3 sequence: CASSPGGSYEQYF. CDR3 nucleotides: TGTGCCAGCAGCCCGGGGGGCTCCTACGAGCAGTACTTC.